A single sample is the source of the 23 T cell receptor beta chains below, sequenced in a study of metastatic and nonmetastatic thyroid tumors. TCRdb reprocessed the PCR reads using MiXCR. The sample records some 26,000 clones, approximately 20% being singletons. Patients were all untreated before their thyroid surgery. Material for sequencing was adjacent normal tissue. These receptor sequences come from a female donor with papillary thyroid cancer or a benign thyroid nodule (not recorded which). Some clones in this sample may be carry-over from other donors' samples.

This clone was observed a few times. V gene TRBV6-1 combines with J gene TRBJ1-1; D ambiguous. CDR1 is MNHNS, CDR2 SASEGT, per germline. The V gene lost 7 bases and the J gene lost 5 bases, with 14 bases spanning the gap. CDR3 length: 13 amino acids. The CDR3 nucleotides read TGTGCCAGCACCCGATCGCTGGGTACTGAAGCTTTCTTT. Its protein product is CASTRSLGTEAFF.

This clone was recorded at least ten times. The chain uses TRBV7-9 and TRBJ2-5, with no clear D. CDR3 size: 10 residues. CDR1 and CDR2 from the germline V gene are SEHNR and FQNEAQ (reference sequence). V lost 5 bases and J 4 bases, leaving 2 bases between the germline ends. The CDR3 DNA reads TGTGCCAGCAGCGGAGAGACCCAGTACTTC. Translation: CASSGETQYF.

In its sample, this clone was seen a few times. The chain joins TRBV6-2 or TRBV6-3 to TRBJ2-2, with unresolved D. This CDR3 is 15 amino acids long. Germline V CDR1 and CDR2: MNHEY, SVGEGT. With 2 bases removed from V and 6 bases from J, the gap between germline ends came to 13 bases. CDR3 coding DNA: TGTGCCAGCAGTTACCCCGGGCCTCCCCCCGGGGAGCTGTTTTTT. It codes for CASSYPGPPPGELFF.

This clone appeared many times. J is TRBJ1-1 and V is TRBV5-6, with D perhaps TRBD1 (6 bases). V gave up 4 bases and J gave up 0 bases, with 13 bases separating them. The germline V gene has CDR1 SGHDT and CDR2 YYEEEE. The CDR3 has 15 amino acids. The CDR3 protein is CASSQTGLLNTEAFF. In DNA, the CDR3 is TGTGCCAGCAGCCAAACAGGGTTATTGAACACTGAAGCTTTCTTT.

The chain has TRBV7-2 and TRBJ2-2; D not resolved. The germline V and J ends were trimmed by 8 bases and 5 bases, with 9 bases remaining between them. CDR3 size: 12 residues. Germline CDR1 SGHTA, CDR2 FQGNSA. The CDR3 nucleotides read TGTGCCAGCGGGGTGTGTACCGGGGAGCTGTTTTTT. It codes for CASGVCTGELFF.

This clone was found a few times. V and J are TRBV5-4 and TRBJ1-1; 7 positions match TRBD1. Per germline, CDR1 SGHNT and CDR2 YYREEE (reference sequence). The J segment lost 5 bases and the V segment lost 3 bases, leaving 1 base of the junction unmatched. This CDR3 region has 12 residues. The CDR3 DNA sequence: TGTGCCAGCAGCTGGGACAGAACTGAAGCTTTCTTT. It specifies CASSWDRTEAFF. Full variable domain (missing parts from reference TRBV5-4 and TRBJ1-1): ETGVTQSPTHLIKTRGQQVTLRCSSQSGHNTVSWYQQALGQGPQFIFQYYREEENGRGNFPPRFSGLQFPNYSSELNVNALELDDSALYLCASSWDRTEAFFGQGTRLTVV.

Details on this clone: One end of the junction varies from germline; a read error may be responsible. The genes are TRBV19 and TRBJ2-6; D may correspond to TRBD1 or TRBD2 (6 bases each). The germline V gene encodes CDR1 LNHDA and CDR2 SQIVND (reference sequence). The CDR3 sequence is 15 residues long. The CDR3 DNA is TGTGCCAGCACCACAGGGAGGTCTGTGGCCAACGTCCTTACTTTC. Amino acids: CASTTGRSVANVLTF.

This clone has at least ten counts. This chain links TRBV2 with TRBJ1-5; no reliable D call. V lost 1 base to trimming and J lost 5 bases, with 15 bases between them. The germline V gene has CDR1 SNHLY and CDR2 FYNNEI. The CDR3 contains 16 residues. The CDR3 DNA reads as TGTGCCAGCAGTGAAGACTCGCCTCGTCAATATCAGCCCCAGCATTTT. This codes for CASSEDSPRQYQPQHF.

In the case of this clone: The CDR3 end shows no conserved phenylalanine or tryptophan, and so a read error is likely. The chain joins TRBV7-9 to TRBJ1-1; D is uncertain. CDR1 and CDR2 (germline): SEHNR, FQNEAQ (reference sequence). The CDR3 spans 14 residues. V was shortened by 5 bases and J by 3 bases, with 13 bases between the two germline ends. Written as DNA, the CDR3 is TGTGCCAGCAGCCACCGGGAGAAGTACACTGAAGCTTTCCTT. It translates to CASSHREKYTEAFL.

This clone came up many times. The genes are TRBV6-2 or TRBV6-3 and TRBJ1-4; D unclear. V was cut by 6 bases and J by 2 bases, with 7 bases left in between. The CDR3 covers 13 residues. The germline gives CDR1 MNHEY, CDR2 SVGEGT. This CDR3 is CASRDRTNEKLFF. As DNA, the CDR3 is TGTGCCAGCAGAGATAGGACTAATGAAAAACTGTTTTTT.

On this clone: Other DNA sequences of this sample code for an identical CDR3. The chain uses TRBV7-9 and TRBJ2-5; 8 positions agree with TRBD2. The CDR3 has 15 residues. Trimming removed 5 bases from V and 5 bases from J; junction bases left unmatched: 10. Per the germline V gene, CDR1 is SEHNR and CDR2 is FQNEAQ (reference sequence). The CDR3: CASSPGAGGAETQYF. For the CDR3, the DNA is TGTGCCAGCAGCCCGGGGGCGGGGGGCGCGGAGACCCAGTACTTC.

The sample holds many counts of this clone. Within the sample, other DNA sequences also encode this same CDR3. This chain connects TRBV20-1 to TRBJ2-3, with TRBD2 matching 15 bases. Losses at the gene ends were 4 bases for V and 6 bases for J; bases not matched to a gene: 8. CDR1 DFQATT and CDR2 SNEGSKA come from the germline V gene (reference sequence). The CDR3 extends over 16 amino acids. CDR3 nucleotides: TGCAGTGCTACCCCCACAGGGACTAGCGGGAGGGATACGCAGTATTTT. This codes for CSATPTGTSGRDTQYF.

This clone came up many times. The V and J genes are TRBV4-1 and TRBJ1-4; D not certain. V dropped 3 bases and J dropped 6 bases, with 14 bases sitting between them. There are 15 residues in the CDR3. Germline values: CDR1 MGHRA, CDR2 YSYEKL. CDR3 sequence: CASSQLEHTDEKLFF. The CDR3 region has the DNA TGCGCCAGCAGCCAGTTAGAGCATACTGATGAAAAACTGTTTTTT.

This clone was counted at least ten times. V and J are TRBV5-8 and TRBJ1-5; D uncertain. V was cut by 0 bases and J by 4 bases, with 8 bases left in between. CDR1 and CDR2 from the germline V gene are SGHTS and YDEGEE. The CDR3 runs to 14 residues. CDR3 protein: CASSLAPGNQPQHF. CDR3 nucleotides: TGTGCCAGCAGCTTGGCCCCGGGAAATCAGCCCCAGCATTTT.

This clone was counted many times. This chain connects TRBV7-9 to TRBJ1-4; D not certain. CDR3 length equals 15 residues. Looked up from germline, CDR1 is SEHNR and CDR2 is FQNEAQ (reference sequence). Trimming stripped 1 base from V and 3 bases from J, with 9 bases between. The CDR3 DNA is TGTGCCAGCAGCTTAGAAGGAGGTCCTAATGAAAAACTGTTTTTT. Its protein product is CASSLEGGPNEKLFF.

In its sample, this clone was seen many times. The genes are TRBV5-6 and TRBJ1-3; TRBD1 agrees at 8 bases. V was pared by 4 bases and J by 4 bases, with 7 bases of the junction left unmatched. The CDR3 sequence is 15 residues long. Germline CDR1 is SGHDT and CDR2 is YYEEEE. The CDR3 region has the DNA TGTGCCAGCAGCGCCGGACAGGGATTCGGAAACACCATATATTTT. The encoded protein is CASSAGQGFGNTIYF.

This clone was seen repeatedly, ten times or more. Here the CDR3 DNA reads TGTGCCATCAGTGAGAGTCCCGGGACACGAAGTGGCTACACCTTC. This gives the protein CAISESPGTRSGYTF. The chain has TRBV10-3 and TRBJ1-2; possibly TRBD1 for D (6 bases). The CDR3 has 15 amino acids. CDR1 is ENHRY, CDR2 SYGVKD, per germline. The V gene lost 2 bases and the J gene lost 7 bases, with 17 bases spanning the gap.

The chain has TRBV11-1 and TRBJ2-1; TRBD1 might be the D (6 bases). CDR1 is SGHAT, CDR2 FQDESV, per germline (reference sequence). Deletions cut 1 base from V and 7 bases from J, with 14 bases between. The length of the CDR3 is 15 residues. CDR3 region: CASSLVGRGANEQFF. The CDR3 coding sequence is TGTGCCAGCAGCTTAGTTGGCAGGGGTGCAAATGAGCAGTTCTTC.

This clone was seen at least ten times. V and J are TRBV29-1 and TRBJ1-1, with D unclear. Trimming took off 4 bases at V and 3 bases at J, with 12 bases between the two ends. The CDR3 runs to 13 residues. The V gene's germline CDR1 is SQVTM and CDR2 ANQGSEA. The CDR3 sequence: CSVVSPSHTEAFF. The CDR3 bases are TGCAGCGTTGTATCCCCATCGCACACTGAAGCTTTCTTT.

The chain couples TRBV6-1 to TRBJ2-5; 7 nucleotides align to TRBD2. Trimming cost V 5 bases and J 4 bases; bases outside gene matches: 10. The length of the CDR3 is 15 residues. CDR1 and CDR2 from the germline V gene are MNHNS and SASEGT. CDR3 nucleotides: TGTGCCAGCAGTCCTACTAGCGTTGTGAGAGAGACCCAGTACTTC. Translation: CASSPTSVVRETQYF.

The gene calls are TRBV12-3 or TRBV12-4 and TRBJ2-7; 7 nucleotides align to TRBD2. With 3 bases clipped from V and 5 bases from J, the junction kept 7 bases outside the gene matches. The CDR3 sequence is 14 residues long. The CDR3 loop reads CASSFLGGYNEQYF. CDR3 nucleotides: TGTGCCAGCAGTTTCTTGGGGGGGTACAACGAGCAGTACTTC.

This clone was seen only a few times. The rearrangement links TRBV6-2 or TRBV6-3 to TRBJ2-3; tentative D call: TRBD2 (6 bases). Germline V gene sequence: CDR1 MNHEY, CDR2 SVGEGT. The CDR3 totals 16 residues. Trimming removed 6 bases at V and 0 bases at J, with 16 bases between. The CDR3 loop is CASSSPGGASTDTQYF. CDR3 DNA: TGTGCCAGCAGCTCACCAGGAGGGGCTAGCACAGATACGCAGTATTTT.

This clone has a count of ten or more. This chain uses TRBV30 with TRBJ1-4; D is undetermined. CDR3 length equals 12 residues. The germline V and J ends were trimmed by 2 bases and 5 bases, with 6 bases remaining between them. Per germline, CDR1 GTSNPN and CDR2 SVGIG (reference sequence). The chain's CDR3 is CAWSQRNEKLFF. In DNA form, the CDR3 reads TGTGCCTGGAGTCAGAGAAATGAAAAACTGTTTTTT.